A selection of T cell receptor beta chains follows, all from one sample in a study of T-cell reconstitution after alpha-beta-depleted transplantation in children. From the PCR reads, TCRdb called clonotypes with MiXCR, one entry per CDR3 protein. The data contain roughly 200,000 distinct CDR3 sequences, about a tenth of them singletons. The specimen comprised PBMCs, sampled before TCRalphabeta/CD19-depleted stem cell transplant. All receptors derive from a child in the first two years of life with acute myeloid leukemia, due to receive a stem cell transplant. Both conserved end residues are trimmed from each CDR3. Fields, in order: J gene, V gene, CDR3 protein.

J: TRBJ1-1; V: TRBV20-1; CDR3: SARNTEAF
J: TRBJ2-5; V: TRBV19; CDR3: ASSSIAGGGETQY
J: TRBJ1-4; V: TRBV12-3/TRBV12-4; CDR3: ASSSTTGVPNEKLF
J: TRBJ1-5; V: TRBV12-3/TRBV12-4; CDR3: ASSSRNQPQH
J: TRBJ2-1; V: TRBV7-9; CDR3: ASSLEQASNEQF
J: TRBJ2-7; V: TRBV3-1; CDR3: ASSQVLVSSYEQY
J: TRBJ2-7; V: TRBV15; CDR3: ATSRDGSGRYEQY
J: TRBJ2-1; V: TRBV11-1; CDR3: ASSITGTST
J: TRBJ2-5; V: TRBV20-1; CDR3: SAEINQETQY
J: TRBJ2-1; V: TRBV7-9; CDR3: ASSLGTLGYNEQF
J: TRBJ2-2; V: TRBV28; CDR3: ASSDRDRDTGELF
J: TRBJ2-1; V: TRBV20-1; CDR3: SASPWSGSHNEQF
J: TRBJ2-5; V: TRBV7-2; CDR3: ASSARRFETQY
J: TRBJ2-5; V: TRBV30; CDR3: AWSVRLAGVETQY
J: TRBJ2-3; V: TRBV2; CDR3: ASSVRASGRGTDTQY
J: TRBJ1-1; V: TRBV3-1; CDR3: ASSQGERTEAF
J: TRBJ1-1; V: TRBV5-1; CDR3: ASSLMQAGEAF
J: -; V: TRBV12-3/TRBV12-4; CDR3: ASSGRPRELF
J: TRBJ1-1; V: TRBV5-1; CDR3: ASSPEQGAEGAF
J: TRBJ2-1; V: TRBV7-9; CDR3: ASSLAWIGDEQF
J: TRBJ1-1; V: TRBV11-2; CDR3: ASSLPDRAAEAF
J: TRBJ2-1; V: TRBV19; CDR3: ASSIAQGTGDEQF
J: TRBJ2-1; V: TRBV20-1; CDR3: SAREPGLAGGPNEQF
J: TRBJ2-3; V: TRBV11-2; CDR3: ASSSTRTDTQY
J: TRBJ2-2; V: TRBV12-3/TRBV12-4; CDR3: ASSLGPEGELF
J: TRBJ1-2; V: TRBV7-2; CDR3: ASSEAQGGYT
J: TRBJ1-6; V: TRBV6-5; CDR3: ASNTGHDNSPLH
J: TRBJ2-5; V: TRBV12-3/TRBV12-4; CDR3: ASSLMEETQY
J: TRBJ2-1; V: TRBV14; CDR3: ASSPWASGRFSYNEQF